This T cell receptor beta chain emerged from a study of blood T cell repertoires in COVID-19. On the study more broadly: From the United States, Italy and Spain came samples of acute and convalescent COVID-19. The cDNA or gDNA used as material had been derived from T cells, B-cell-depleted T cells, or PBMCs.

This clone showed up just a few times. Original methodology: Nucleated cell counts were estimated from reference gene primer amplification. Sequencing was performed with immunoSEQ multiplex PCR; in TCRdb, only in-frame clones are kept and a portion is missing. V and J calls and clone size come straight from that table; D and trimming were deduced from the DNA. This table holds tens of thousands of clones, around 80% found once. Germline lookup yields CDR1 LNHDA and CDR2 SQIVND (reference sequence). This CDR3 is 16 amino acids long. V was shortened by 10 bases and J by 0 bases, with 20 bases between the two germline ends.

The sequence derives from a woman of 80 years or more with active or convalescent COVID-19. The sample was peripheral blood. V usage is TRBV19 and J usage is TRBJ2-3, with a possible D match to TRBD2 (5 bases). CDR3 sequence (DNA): TGTGCCACTAATAAACGGGAAGGAATTAGCACAGATACGCAGTATTTT. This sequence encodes CATNKREGISTDTQYF. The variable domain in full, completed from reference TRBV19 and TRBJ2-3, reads DGGITQSPKYLFRKEGQNVTLSCEQNLNHDAMYWYRQDPGQGLRLIYYSQIVNDFQKGDIAEGYSVSREKKESFPLTVTSAQKNPTAFYLCATNKREGISTDTQYFGPGTRLTVL.